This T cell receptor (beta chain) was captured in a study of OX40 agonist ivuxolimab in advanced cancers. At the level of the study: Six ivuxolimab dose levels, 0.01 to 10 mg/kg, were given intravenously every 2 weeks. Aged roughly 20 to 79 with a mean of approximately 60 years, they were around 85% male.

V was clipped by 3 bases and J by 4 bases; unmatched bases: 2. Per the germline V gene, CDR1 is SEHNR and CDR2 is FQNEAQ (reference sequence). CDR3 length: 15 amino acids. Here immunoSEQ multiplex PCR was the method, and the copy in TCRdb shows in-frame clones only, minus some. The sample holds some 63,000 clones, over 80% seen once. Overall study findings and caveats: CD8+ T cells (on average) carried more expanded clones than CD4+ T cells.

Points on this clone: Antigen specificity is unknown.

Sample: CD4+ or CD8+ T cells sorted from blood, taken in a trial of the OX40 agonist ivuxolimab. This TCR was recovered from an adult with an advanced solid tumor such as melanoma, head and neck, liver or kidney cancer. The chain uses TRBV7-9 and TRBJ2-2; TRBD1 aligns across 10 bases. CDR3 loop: CASSFGTGATGELFF. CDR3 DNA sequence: TGTGCCAGCAGCTTCGGGACAGGGGCCACCGGGGAGCTGTTTTTT. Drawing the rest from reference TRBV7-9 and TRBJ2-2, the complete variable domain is DTGVSQNPRHKITKRGQNVTFRCDPISEHNRLYWYRQTLGQGPEFLTYFQNEAQLEKSRLLSDRFSAERPKGSFSTLEIQRTEQGDSAMYLCASSFGTGATGELFFGEGSRLTVL.